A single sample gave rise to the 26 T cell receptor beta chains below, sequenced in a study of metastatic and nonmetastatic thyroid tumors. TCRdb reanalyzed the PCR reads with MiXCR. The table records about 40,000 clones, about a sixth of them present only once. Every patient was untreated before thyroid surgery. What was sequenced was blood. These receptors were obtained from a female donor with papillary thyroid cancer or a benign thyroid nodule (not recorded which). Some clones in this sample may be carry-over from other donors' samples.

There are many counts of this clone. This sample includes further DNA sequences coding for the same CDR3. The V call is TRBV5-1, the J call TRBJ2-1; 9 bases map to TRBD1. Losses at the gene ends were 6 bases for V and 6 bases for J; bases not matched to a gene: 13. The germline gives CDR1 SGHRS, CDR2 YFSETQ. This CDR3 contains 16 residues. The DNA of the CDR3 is TGCGCCAGCAACTGGCCCCCCGGGACAGGGCTCAATGAGCAGTTCTTC. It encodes CASNWPPGTGLNEQFF.

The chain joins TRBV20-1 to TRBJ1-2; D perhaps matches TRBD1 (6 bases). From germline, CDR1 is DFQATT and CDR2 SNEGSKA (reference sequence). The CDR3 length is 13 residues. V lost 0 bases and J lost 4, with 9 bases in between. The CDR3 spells CSARDQTGYGYTF. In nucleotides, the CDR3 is TGCAGTGCTAGAGATCAGACAGGCTATGGCTACACCTTC.

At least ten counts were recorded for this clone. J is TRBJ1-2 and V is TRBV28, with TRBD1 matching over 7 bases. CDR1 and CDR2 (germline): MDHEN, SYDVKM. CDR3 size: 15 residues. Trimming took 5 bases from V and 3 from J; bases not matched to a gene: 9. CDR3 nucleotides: TGTGCCAGCAGTCCCCGACAGGGTGGGTACTATGGCTACACCTTC. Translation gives CASSPRQGGYYGYTF.

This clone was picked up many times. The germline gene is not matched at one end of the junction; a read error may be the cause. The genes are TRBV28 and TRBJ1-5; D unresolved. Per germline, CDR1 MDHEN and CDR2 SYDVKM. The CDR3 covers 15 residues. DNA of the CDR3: TGTGCCAGCAGTCCCCCTGTACCTAGCAATCAGCCCCGGCATTTT. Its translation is CASSPPVPSNQPRHF.

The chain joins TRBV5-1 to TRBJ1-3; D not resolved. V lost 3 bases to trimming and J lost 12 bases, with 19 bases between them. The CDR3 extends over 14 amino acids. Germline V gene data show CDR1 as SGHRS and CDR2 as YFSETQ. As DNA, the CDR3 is TGCGCCAGCAGCTCGGATATCTCTGGAAAAAACATATATTTT. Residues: CASSSDISGKNIYF.

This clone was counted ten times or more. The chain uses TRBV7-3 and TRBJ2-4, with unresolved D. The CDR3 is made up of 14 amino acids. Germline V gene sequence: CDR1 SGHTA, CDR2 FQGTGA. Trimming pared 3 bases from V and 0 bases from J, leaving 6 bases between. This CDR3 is CASSFVLAKNIQYF. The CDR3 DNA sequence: TGTGCCAGCAGCTTCGTCTTAGCCAAAAACATTCAGTACTTC. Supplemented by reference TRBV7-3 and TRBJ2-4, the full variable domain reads GAGVSQTPSNKVTEKGKYVELRCDPISGHTALYWYRQSLGQGPEFLIYFQGTGAADDSGLPNDRFFAVRPEGSVSTLKIQRTERGDSAVYLCASSFVLAKNIQYFGAGTRLSVL.

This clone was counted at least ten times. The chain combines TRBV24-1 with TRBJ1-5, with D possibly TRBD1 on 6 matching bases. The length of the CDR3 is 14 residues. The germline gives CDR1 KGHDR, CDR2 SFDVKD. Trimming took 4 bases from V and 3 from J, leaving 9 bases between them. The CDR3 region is CATSERTVNQPQHF. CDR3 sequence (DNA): TGTGCCACCAGTGAGCGGACAGTCAATCAGCCCCAGCATTTT.

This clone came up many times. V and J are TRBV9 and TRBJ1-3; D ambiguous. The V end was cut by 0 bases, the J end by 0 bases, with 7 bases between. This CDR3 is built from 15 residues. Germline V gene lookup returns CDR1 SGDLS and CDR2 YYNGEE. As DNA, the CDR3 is TGTGCCAGCAGCGTAGGCGCGAGCTCTGGAAACACCATATATTTT. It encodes CASSVGASSGNTIYF. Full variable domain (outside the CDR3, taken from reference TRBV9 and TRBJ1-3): DSGVTQTPKHLITATGQRVTLRCSPRSGDLSVYWYQQSLDQGLQFLIQYYNGEERAKGNILERFSAQQFPDLHSELNLSSLELGDSALYFCASSVGASSGNTIYFGEGSWLTVV.

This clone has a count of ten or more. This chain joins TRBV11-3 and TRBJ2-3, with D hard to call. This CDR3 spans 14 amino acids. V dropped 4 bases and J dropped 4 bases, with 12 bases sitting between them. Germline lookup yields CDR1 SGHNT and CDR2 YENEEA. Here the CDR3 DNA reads TGTGCCAGCAGCTCTGGGCACGGCGCAGATACGCAGTATTTT. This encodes CASSSGHGADTQYF.

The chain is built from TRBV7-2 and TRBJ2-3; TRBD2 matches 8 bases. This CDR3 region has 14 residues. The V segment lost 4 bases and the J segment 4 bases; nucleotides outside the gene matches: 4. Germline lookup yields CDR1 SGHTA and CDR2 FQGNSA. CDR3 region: CASSSGGRPDTQYF. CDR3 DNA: TGTGCCAGCAGCTCAGGCGGGAGGCCAGATACGCAGTATTTT.

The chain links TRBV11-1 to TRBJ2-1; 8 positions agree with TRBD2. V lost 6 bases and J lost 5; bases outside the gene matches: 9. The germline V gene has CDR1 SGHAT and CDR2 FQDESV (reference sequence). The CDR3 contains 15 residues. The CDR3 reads CASSHTGLADNEQFF. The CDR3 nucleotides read TGTGCCAGCAGTCACACCGGACTAGCTGACAATGAGCAGTTCTTC.

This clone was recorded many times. The chain's CDR3 is CASSPREGGEQYF. The CDR3 DNA reads TGTGCCAGCTCACCACGAGAAGGCGGCGAGCAGTACTTC. This chain links TRBV18 with TRBJ2-7, with unresolved D. Germline V gene data show CDR1 as KGHSH and CDR2 as LQKENI. The CDR3 has 13 amino acids. The V end was cut by 1 base, the J end by 6 bases, with 10 bases between.

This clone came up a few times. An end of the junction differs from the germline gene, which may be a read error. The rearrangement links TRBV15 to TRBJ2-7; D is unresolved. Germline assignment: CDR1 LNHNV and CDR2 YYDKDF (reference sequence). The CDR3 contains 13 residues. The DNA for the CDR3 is TGTGCCACCAGCAGAGAGCTGGGATACGGGCAGTACTTC. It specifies CATSRELGYGQYF.

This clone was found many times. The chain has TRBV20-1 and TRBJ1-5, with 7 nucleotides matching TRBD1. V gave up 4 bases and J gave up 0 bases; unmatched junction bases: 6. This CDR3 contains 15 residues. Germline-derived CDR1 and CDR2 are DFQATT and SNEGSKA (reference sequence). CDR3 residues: CSANDRVYSNQPQHF. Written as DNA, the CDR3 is TGCAGTGCTAATGACAGGGTTTATAGCAATCAGCCCCAGCATTTT.

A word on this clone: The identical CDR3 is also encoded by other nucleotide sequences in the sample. CDR3 DNA: TGTGCCAGCAGCGTGGGAGGTAGCAATCAGCCCCAGCATTTT. As protein: CASSVGGSNQPQHF. The chain is built from TRBV9 and TRBJ1-5; D not certain. Germline CDR1 and CDR2: SGDLS and YYNGEE. CDR3 length: 14 amino acids. Trimming pared 2 bases from V and 0 bases from J, leaving 6 bases between.

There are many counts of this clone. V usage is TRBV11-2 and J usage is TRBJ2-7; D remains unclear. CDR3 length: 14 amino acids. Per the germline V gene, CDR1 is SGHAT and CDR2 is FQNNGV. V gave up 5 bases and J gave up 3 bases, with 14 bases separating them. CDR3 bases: TGTGCCAGCAGCCATTCCGAGTGGGTCTACGAGCAGTACTTC. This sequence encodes CASSHSEWVYEQYF.

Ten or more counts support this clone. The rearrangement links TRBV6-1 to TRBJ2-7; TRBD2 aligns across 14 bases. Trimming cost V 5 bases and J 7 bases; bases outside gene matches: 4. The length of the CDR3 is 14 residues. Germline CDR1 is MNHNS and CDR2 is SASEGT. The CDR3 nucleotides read TGTGCCAGCAGTCGCGGGACTAGCGGGAGAGAGCAGTACTTC. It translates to CASSRGTSGREQYF.

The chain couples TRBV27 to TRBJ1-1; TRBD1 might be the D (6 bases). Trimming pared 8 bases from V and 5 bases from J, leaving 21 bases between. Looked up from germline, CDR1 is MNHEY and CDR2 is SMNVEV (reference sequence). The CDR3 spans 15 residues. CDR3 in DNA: TGTGCCAGCTCTGGGGATGGGGGGCTGGAGACTGAAGCTTTCTTT. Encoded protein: CASSGDGGLETEAFF.

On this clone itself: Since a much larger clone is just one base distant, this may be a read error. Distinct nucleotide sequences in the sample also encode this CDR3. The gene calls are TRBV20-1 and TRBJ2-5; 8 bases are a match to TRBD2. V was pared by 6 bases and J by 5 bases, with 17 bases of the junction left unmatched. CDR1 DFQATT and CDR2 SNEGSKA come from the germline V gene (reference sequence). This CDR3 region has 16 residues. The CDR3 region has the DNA TGCAGTGCGCCCCCTTTGGGCGGGGGGAACCGGGAGACCCAGTACTTC. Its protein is CSAPPLGGGNRETQYF.

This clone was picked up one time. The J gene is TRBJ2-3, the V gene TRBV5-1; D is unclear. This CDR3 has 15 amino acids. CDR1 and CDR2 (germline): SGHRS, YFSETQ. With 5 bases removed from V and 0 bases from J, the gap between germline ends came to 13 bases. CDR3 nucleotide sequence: TGCGCCAGCAGTGGTACAGTTACTAGCACAGATACGCAGTATTTT. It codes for CASSGTVTSTDTQYF.

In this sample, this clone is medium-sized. The CDR3 DNA reads as TGTGCCAGCATCACGACAGGGGTGGCTCAGCCCCAGCATTTT. Its translation is CASITTGVAQPQHF. V gene TRBV6-1 combines with J gene TRBJ1-5; the match to TRBD1 covers 8 bases. CDR1 and CDR2 (germline): MNHNS, SASEGT. With 7 bases clipped from V and 6 bases from J, the junction kept 8 bases outside the gene matches. This CDR3 has 14 residues.

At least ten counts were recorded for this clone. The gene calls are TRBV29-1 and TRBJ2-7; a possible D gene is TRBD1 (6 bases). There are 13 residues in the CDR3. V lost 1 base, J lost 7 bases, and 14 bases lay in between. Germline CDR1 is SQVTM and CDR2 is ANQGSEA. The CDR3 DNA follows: TGCAGCGTTGAAGTAGGACAGTTCTTGGAGCAGTACTTC. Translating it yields CSVEVGQFLEQYF.

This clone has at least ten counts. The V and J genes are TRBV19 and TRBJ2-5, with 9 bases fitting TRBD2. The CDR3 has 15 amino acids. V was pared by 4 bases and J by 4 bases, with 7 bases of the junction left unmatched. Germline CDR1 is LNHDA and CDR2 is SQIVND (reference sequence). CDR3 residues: CASSTQGAGGETQYF. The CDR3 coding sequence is TGTGCCAGTAGTACCCAAGGAGCGGGAGGAGAGACCCAGTACTTC.

The CDR3 DNA follows: TGTGCCAGCAGTGAACTCGGTTCGGGACAGCCCCAGCATTTT. This gives the protein CASSELGSGQPQHF. This chain uses TRBV6-1 with TRBJ1-5; D ambiguous. The length of the CDR3 is 14 residues. Germline assignment: CDR1 MNHNS and CDR2 SASEGT. The V gene lost 2 bases and the J gene lost 7 bases, with 12 bases spanning the gap.

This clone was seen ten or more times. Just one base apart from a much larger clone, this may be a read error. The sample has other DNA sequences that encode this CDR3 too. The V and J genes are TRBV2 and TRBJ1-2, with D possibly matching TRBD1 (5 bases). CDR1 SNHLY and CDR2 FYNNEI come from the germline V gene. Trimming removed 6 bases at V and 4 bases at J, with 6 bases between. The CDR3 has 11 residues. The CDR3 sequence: CASRRGYGYTF. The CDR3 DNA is TGTGCCAGCAGGAGGGGCTATGGCTACACCTTC.

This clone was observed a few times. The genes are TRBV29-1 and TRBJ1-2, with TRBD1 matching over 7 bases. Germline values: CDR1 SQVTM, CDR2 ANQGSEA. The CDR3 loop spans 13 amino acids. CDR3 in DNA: TGCATCTTCACACAGGGGTCTAACTATGGCTACACCTTC. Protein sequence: CIFTQGSNYGYTF.